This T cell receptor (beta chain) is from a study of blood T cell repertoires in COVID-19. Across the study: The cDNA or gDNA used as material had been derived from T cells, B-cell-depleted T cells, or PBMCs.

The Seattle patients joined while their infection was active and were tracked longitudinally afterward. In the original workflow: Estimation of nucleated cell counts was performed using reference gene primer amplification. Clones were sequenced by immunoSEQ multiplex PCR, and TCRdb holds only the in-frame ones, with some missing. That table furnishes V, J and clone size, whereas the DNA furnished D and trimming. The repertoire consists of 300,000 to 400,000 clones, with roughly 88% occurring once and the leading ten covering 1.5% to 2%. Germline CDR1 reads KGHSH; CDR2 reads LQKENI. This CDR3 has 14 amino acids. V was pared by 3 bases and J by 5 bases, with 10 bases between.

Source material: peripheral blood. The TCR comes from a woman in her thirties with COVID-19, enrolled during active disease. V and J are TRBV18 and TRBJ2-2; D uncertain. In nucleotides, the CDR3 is TGTGCCAGCTCACCGCCCGTCGGTACCGGGGAGCTGTTTTTT. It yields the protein CASSPPVGTGELFF.